These T cell receptor beta chains were read from a single sample in a study of CD8+ T cells in alopecia areata. The data were produced by immunoSEQ multiplex PCR, yet TCRdb's version contains in-frame clones alone and is incomplete. Here the sample spans 150,000 to 200,000 clones, just under 65% being singletons. The input for sequencing was CD4+ T cells sorted from blood, taken around week 50, from a patient treated with tofacitinib. Receptors originate from a human donor with alopecia areata. Both conserved end residues are part of each CDR3. Only part of the rows carry a size: once, few, many, or a class if the clone is expanded.

v_call,j_call,clone_size,cdr3_aa
TRBV4-2,TRBJ1-6,NA,CASSQSGTDNSPLHF
TRBV7-2,TRBJ1-6,NA,CASSSQGAGSPLHF
TRBV27,TRBJ1-6,NA,CASSRESSYNSPLHF
TRBV4-3,TRBJ1-6,NA,CASSQGESSPLHF
TRBV2,TRBJ1-5,NA,CASSTREGNQPQHF
TRBV27,TRBJ1-5,NA,CASSFRQGPQHF
TRBV30,TRBJ2-3,NA,CAWTGLDIISTDTQYF
TRBV30,TRBJ1-5,NA,CAWSTGGNQPQHF
TRBV5-6,TRBJ2-1,NA,CASSLSPGNEQFF
TRBV7-9,TRBJ2-7,once,CASTRGMRGHGEQYF
TRBV2,TRBJ1-4,NA,CASSRVQTNEKLFF
TRBV5-1,TRBJ1-2,NA,CASSTESGDGYTF
TRBV29-1,TRBJ1-2,NA,CSVGYSDYGYTF
TRBV6-1,TRBJ1-1,NA,CASSEGAGLKAFF